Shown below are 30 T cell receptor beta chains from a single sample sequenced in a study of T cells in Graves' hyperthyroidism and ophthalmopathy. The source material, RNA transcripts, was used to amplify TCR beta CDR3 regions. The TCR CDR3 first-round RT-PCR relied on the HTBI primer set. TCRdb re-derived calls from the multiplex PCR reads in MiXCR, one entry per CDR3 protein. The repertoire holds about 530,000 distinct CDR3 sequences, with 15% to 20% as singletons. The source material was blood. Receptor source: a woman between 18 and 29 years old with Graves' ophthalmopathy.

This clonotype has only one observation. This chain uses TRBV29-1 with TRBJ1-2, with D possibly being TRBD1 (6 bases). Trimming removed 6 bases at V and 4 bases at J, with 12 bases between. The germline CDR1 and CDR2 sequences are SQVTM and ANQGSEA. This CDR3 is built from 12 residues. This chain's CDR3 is CSVKGGAYGYTF. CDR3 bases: TGCAGCGTCAAGGGGGGGGCCTATGGCTACACCTTC.

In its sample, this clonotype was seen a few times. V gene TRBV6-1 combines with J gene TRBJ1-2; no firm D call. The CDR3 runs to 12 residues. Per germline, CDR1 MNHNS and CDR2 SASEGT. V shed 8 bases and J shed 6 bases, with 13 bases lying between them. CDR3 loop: CASRERTHGYTF. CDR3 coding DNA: TGTGCCAGCCGGGAAAGGACCCATGGCTACACCTTC.

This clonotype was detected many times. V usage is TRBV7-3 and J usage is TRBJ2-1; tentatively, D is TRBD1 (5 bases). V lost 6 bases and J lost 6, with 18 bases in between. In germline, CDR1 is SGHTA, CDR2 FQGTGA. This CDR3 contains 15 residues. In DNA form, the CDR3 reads TGTGCCAGCAGTCACTTTGGGGCTAGTGCCAATGAGCAGTTCTTC. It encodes CASSHFGASANEQFF.

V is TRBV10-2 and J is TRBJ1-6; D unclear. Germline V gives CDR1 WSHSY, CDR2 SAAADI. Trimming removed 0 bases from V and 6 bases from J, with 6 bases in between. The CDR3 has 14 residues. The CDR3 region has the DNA TGCGCCAGCAGTGAGTCGACGGTTAATTCACCCCTCCACTTT. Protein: CASSESTVNSPLHF.

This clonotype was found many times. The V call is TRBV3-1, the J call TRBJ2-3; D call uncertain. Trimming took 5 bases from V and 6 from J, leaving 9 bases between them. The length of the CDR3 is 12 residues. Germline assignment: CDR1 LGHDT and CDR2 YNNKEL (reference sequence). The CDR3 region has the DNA TGTGCCAGCAGCTCTAGAGAGGATACGCAGTATTTT. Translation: CASSSREDTQYF.

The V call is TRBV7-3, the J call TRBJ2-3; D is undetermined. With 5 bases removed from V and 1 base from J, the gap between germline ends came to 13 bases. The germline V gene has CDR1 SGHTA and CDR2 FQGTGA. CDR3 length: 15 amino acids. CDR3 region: CASSPKASGTDTQYF. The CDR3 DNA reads TGTGCCAGCAGCCCTAAGGCGAGCGGCACAGATACGCAGTATTTT.

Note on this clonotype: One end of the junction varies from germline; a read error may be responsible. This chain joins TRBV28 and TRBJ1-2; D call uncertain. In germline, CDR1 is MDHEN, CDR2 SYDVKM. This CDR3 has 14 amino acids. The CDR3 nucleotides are TGTGCCAGCAGTATTAGAGGGCACGGCTATGGCTGCACCTTC. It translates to CASSIRGHGYGCTF.

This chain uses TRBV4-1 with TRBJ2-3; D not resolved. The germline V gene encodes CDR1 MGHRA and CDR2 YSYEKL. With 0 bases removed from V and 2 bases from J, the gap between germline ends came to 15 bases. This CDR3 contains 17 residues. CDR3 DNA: TGCGCCAGCAGCCAAGATATGGACGGAGCTGACACAGATACGCAGTATTTT. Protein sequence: CASSQDMDGADTDTQYF.

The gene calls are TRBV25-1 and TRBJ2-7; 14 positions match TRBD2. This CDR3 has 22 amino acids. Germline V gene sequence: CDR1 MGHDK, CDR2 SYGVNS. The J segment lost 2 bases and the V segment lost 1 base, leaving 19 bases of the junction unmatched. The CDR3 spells CASSELYAGTSGRGVEPYEQYF. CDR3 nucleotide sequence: TGTGCCAGCAGTGAATTGTATGCTGGGACTAGCGGGAGAGGAGTCGAACCCTACGAGCAGTACTTC.

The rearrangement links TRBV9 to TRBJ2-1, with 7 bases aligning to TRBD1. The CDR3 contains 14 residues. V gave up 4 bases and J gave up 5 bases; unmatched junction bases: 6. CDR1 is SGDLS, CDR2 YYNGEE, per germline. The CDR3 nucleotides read TGTGCCAGCAGCCAGGGACAGCCTAACAATGAGCAGTTCTTC. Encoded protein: CASSQGQPNNEQFF.

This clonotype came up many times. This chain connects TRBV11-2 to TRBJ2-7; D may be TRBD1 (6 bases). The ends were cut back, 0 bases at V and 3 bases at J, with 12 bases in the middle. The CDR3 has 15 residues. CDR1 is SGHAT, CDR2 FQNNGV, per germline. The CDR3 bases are TGTGCCAGCAGCTTAGACGGGACACAGTACTACGAGCAGTACTTC. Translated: CASSLDGTQYYEQYF.

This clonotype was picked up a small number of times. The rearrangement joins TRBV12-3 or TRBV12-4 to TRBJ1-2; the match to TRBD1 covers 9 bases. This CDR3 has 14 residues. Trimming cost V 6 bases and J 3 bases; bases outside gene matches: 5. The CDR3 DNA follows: TGTGCCAGCAGAAGGGACAGGGATGACTATGGCTACACCTTC. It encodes CASRRDRDDYGYTF.

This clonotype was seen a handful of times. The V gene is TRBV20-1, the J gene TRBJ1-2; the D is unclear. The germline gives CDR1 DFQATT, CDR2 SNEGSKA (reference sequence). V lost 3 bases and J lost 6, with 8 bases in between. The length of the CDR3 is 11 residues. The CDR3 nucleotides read TGCAGTGCTAGTTATTCCAATGGCTACACCTTC. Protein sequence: CSASYSNGYTF.

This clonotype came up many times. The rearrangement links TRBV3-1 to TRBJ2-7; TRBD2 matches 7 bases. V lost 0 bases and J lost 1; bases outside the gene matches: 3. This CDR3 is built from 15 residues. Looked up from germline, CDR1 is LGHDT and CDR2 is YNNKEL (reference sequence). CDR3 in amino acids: CASSQDPGRSYEQYF. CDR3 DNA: TGTGCCAGCAGCCAAGATCCCGGGAGGTCCTACGAGCAGTACTTC.

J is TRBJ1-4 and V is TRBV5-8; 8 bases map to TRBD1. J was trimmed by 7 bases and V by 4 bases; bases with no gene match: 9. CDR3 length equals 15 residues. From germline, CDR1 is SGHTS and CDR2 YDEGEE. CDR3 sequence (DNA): TGTGCCAGCAGCAAAAGGACAGGGAGGGTTGAAAAACTGTTTTTT. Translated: CASSKRTGRVEKLFF.

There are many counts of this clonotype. CDR3 region: CASSARDGTSNYGYTF. CDR3 sequence (DNA): TGTGCCAGCAGCGCGCGAGACGGGACGTCTAACTATGGCTACACCTTC. V usage is TRBV7-9 and J usage is TRBJ1-2, with D possibly matching TRBD1 (5 bases). The V and J ends lost 5 bases and 0 bases respectively, with 16 bases between them. The CDR3 covers 16 residues. Germline V gene data show CDR1 as SEHNR and CDR2 as FQNEAQ (reference sequence).

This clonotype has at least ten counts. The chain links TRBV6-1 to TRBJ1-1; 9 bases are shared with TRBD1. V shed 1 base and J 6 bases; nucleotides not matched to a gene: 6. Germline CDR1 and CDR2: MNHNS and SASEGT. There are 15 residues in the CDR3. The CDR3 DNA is TGTGCCAGCAGTGAAGTTGGGACAGGGACGGCTGAAGCTTTCTTT. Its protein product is CASSEVGTGTAEAFF.

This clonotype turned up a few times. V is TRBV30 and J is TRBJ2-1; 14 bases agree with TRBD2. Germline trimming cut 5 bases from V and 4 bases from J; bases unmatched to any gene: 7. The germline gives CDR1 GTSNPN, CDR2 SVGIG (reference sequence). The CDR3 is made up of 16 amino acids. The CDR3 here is CAWDPGTSGSYNEQFF. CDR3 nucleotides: TGTGCCTGGGACCCCGGGACTAGCGGGAGTTACAATGAGCAGTTCTTC.

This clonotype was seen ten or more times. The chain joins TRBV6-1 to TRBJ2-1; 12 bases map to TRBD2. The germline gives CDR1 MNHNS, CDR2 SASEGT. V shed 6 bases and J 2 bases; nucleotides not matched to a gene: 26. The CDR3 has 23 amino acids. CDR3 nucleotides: TGTGCCAGCAGGCCGTCTGGGGGCCTTGGACTAGCGGGAACCCCCTGGGCCTACAATGAGCAGTTCTTC. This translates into CASRPSGGLGLAGTPWAYNEQFF.

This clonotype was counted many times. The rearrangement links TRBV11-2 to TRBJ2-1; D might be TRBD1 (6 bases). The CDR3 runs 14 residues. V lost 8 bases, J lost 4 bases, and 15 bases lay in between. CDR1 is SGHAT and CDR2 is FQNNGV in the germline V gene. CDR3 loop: CASGAGTRYNEQFF. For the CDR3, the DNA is TGTGCCAGCGGGGCCGGGACAAGGTACAATGAGCAGTTCTTC.

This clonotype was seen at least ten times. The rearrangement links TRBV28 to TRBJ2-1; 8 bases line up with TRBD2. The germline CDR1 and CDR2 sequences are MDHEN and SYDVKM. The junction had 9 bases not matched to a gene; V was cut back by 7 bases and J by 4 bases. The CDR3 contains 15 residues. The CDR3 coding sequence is TGTGCCAGCACCGGGGGGGCGGGGGGATACAATGAGCAGTTCTTC. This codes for CASTGGAGGYNEQFF.

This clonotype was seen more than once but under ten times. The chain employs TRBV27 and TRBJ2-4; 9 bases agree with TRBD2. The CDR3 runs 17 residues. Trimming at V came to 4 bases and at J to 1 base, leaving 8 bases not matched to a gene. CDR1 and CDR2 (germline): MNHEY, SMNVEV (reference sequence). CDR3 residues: CASSSQGSGRAKNIQYF. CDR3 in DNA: TGTGCCAGCAGTTCCCAGGGGAGCGGGAGGGCCAAAAACATTCAGTACTTC.

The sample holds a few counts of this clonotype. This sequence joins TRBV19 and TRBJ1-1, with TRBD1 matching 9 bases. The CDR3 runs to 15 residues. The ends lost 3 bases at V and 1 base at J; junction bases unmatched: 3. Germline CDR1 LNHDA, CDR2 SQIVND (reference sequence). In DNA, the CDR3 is TGTGCCAGTAGTATCACAGGGGGCCAGAACACTGAAGCTTTCTTT. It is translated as CASSITGGQNTEAFF. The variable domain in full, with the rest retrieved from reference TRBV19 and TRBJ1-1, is DGGITQSPKYLFRKEGQNVTLSCEQNLNHDAMYWYRQDPGQGLRLIYYSQIVNDFQKGDIAEGYSVSREKKESFPLTVTSAQKNPTAFYLCASSITGGQNTEAFFGQGTRLTVV.

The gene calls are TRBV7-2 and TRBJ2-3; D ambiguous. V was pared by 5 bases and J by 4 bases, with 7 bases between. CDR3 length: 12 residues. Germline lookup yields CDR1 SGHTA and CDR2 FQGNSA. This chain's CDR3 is CASSESSDTQYF. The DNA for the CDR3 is TGTGCCAGCAGCGAGAGCTCAGATACGCAGTATTTT. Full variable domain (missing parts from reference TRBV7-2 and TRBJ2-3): GAGVSQSPSNKVTEKGKDVELRCDPISGHTALYWYRQSLGQGLEFLIYFQGNSAPDKSGLPSDRFSAERTGGSVSTLTIQRTQQEDSAVYLCASSESSDTQYFGPGTRLTVL.

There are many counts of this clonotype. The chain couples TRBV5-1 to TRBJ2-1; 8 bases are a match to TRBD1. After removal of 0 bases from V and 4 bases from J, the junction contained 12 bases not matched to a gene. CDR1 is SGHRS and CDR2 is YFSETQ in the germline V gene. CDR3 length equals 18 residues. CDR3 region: CASSLAAQGANAYNEQFF. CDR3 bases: TGCGCCAGCAGCTTGGCCGCGCAGGGGGCGAACGCTTACAATGAGCAGTTCTTC. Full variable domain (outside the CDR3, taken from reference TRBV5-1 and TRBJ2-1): KAGVTQTPRYLIKTRGQQVTLSCSPISGHRSVSWYQQTPGQGLQFLFEYFSETQRNKGNFPGRFSGRQFSNSRSEMNVSTLELGDSALYLCASSLAAQGANAYNEQFFGPGTRLTVL.

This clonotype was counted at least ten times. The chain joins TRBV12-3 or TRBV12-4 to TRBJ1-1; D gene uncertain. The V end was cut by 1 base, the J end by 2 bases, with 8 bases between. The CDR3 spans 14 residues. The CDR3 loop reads CASSLGQANTEAFF. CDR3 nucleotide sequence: TGTGCCAGCAGTTTAGGGCAGGCAAACACTGAAGCTTTCTTT.

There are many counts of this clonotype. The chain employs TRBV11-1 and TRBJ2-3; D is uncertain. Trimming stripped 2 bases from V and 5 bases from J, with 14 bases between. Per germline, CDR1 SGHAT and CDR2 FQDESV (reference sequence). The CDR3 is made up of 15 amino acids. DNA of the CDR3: TGTGCCAGCAGCTTATTTAGGTCCAGCCAAGATACGCAGTATTTT. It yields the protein CASSLFRSSQDTQYF.

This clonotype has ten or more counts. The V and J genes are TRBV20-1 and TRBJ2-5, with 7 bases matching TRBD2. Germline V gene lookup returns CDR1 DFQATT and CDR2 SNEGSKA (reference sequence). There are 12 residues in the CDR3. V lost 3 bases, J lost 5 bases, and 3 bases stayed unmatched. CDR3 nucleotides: TGCAGTGCTAGTGACGGGAGGGAGACCCAGTACTTC. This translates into CSASDGRETQYF.

CDR3 loop: CASSLVEAPEQFF. As DNA, the CDR3 is TGTGCCAGCAGCTTAGTCGAGGCCCCTGAGCAGTTCTTC. V usage is TRBV7-2 and J usage is TRBJ2-1; D unclear. Germline V gene lookup returns CDR1 SGHTA and CDR2 FQGNSA. Trimming took off 1 base at V and 9 bases at J, with 10 bases between the two ends. The CDR3 has 13 amino acids.

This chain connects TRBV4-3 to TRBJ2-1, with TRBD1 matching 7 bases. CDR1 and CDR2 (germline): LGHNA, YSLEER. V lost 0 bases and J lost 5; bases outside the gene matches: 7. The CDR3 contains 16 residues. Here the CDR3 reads CASSQDRATGNNEQFF. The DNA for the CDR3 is TGCGCCAGCAGCCAAGATAGGGCGACAGGGAACAATGAGCAGTTCTTC.